One and the same sample provided the 5 T cell receptor beta chains below, sequenced in a study of T cells in Graves' hyperthyroidism and ophthalmopathy. Amplification of TCR beta CDR3 regions was performed using RNA transcripts as template. The study used the HTBI primer set for a first-round RT-PCR of the TCR CDR3. Each CDR3 protein is one row after TCRdb ran MiXCR on the multiplex PCR reads. This sample has about 610,000 distinct CDR3 sequences, with about 14% found just once. The specimen sequenced was blood. These receptors all stem from a woman in her thirties or forties with Graves' ophthalmopathy.

This clonotype appeared many times. V is TRBV6-1 and J is TRBJ2-5, with 7 bases that match TRBD2. Germline CDR1 is MNHNS and CDR2 is SASEGT. The CDR3 consists of 16 residues. V was pared by 8 bases and J by 4 bases, with 16 bases of the junction left unmatched. This chain's CDR3 is CASGKYTGGSRETQYF. Here the CDR3 DNA reads TGTGCCAGCGGAAAGTACACGGGGGGTTCGCGAGAGACCCAGTACTTC.

The chain combines TRBV10-2 with TRBJ2-7, with 14 bases matching TRBD2. The CDR3 is made up of 16 amino acids. CDR1 is WSHSY, CDR2 SAAADI, per germline. The ends lost 4 bases at V and 6 bases at J; junction bases unmatched: 8. DNA of the CDR3: TGCGCCAGCAGTGGGGCGACTAGCGGGAGGGCTGCCGAGCAGTACTTC. This translates into CASSGATSGRAAEQYF.

This clonotype occurred many times. The rearrangement joins TRBV6-2 or TRBV6-3 to TRBJ1-2, with 7 bases aligning to TRBD1. The CDR3 covers 14 residues. V dropped 5 bases and J dropped 4; count of bases not matched to a gene: 7. Germline assignment: CDR1 MNHEY and CDR2 SVGEGT. Written as DNA, the CDR3 is TGTGCCAGCAGTAGACAGGGCGGCGGCTATGGCTACACCTTC. Protein: CASSRQGGGYGYTF.

This clonotype has at least ten counts. The J gene is TRBJ2-4, the V gene TRBV19, with D maybe TRBD1 (7 bases). The CDR3 contains 14 residues. Germline V gene data show CDR1 as LNHDA and CDR2 as SQIVND (reference sequence). The ends were cut back, 2 bases at V and 4 bases at J, with 9 bases in the middle. The CDR3, as DNA: TGTGCCAGTAGTATACAGGGGGGTAAAAACATTCAGTACTTC. Translating it yields CASSIQGGKNIQYF.

The chain couples TRBV20-1 to TRBJ2-7; 7 bases agree with TRBD2. V trimming: 6 bases; J trimming: 3 bases; junction bases outside the gene matches: 14. This CDR3 spans 15 amino acids. Germline CDR1 and CDR2: DFQATT and SNEGSKA (reference sequence). The CDR3 DNA reads TGCAGTGCGTACCCCTCGTGGGCGGGAGACTACGAGCAGTACTTC. Translation gives CSAYPSWAGDYEQYF.